Listed below are T cell receptor beta chains from one sample, sequenced in a study of blood T cells in healthy people across ages. TCRdb ran MiXCR on the 5' RACE reads and lists one entry per CDR3 protein. The table has under 850,000 distinct CDR3 sequences, 30% to 45% seen once. The sequencing sample was made of blood. The receptors here all came from a man aged 18 to 30 in good health. Both conserved end residues are part of each CDR3. The order of the fields is V gene, D gene, clone size, J gene, CDR3 length, CDR3 protein, CDR3 DNA. D genes are given only for firm matches. Rows give clone size only sometimes, using once, few, many, or a class for an expanded clone.

TRBV27	NA	NA	TRBJ2-1	13	CASSVSMGNEQFF	TGTGCCAGCAGTGTATCGATGGGCAATGAGCAGTTCTTC
TRBV7-2	NA	many	TRBJ2-7	15	CASSLGNAGPYEQYF	TGTGCCAGCAGCTTAGGTAACGCAGGGCCTTACGAGCAGTACTTC
TRBV6-5	NA	NA	TRBJ2-7	15	CASIPLGAGNSEQYF	TGTGCCAGCATTCCATTGGGGGCAGGGAACAGTGAGCAGTACTTC
TRBV7-2	NA	NA	TRBJ2-5	14	CASSVGSGSETQYF	TGTGCCAGCAGCGTAGGGAGCGGTTCGGAGACCCAGTACTTC
TRBV9	TRBD1	NA	TRBJ1-2	15	CASSADRQGESGYTF	TGTGCCAGCAGCGCCGACCGACAGGGTGAGAGTGGCTACACCTTC
TRBV12-3/TRBV12-4	NA	many	TRBJ1-1	13	CASSLGLNTEAFF	TGTGCCAGCAGCTTAGGTCTGAACACTGAAGCTTTCTTT
TRBV9	TRBD1	few	TRBJ2-3	15	CASSEGAVHTDTQYF	TGTGCCAGCAGCGAGGGGGCTGTGCACACAGATACGCAGTATTTT
TRBV29-1	TRBD1	NA	TRBJ2-2	16	CSVEKNSRTGTGELFF	TGCAGCGTTGAAAAAAACTCCCGGACAGGCACCGGGGAGCTGTTTTTT
TRBV7-2	NA	NA	TRBJ1-6	16	CASSFASSSYNSPLHF	TGTGCCAGCAGCTTTGCAAGTAGCTCCTATAATTCACCCCTCCACTTT
TRBV7-2	NA	few	TRBJ2-2	16	CASSPTRIQNTGELFF	TGTGCCAGCAGCCCGACACGGATACAGAACACCGGGGAGCTGTTTTTT
TRBV7-2	TRBD2	NA	TRBJ2-5	19	CASSLKPASGGAFIETQYF	TGTGCCAGCAGCTTAAAGCCGGCTAGCGGGGGGGCTTTTATAGAGACCCAGTACTTC
TRBV2	TRBD1	NA	TRBJ2-1	15	CASSEGTGLQNEQFF	TGTGCCAGCAGTGAAGGGACAGGGTTGCAAAATGAGCAGTTCTTC
TRBV12-3/TRBV12-4	TRBD1	NA	TRBJ1-5	15	CASSTQTEGGQPQHF	TGTGCCAGCAGCACACAGACAGAAGGGGGCCAGCCCCAGCATTTT
TRBV5-1	TRBD1	NA	TRBJ2-6	16	CASDRGPNSGANVLTF	TGCGCCAGTGACAGGGGCCCTAACTCTGGGGCCAACGTCCTGACTTTC
TRBV20-1	NA	once	TRBJ2-7	13	CSADRLGGYEQYF	TGCAGTGCTGACAGGTTGGGAGGCTACGAGCAGTACTTC
TRBV7-9	TRBD1	few	TRBJ2-5	15	CASSSGQGSYNEQYF	TGTGCCAGCAGCTCCGGACAGGGGTCCTACAATGAGCAGTACTTC
TRBV29-1	NA	NA	TRBJ2-4	14	CSVEDGTGTRRQYF	TGCAGCGTTGAGGATGGAACAGGGACACGTCGGCAGTACTTC
TRBV19	NA	NA	TRBJ2-1	18	CASSIAPPRPGGANEQFF	TGTGCCAGTAGTATAGCGCCCCCCCGGCCGGGGGGCGCCAATGAGCAGTTCTTC
TRBV4-1	TRBD1	NA	TRBJ1-6	19	CASSQLPFPRTGGNSPLHF	TGCGCCAGCAGCCAACTACCTTTCCCCAGGACAGGGGGGAATTCACCCCTCCACTTT
TRBV2	TRBD2	once	TRBJ2-3	15	CASSEVGGGRDTQYF	TGTGCCAGCAGTGAAGTCGGGGGGGGCAGGGATACGCAGTATTTT
TRBV5-1	TRBD1	once	TRBJ1-1	13	CASSRDRVPEAFF	TGCGCCAGCAGCAGGGACAGGGTCCCTGAAGCTTTCTTT
TRBV19	NA	NA	TRBJ2-1	16	CASSIGGGLPYNEQFF	TGTGCCAGTAGTATTGGCGGGGGCCTTCCCTACAATGAGCAGTTCTTC
TRBV20-1	NA	NA	TRBJ1-5	14	CSARDLNGNQPQHF	TGCAGTGCTAGAGATCTAAACGGGAATCAGCCCCAGCATTTT
TRBV5-1	TRBD2	few	TRBJ2-3	14	CASTTTGGEDTQYF	TGCGCCAGCACCACCACGGGGGGAGAAGATACGCAGTATTTT
TRBV12-3/TRBV12-4	NA	NA	TRBJ2-4	14	CASSPSEAKNIQYF	TGTGCCAGCAGCCCCAGTGAAGCCAAAAACATTCAGTACTTC
TRBV7-9	TRBD2	NA	TRBJ2-1	12	CATSGGGNEQFF	TGTGCCACTAGCGGGGGGGGCAATGAGCAGTTCTTC
TRBV6-6	TRBD1	NA	TRBJ1-5	16	CASSYSTPTGVQPQHF	TGTGCCAGCAGTTACTCGACCCCAACAGGGGTTCAGCCCCAGCATTTT
TRBV4-3	TRBD1	NA	TRBJ2-6	17	CASSQETTGIGANVLTF	TGCGCCAGCAGCCAAGAAACGACAGGGATCGGGGCCAACGTCCTGACTTTC
TRBV10-3	NA	few	TRBJ2-7	13	CAISENGDHEQYF	TGTGCCATCAGTGAGAATGGGGACCACGAGCAGTACTTC
TRBV12-3/TRBV12-4	NA	NA	TRBJ1-1	12	CATGEGPKDAFF	TGTGCCACCGGAGAGGGGCCCAAGGACGCTTTCTTT
TRBV27	NA	NA	TRBJ1-2	14	CASSPINRNYGYTF	TGTGCCAGCAGTCCCATAAACAGAAACTATGGCTACACCTTC
TRBV20-1	TRBD1	NA	TRBJ1-2	14	CSARETGGNYGYTF	TGCAGTGCTAGAGAGACAGGGGGAAACTATGGCTACACCTTC
TRBV7-2	TRBD2	NA	TRBJ2-3	16	CASSDRPSGNTDTQYF	TGTGCCAGCAGCGATAGGCCTAGCGGGAACACAGATACGCAGTATTTT
TRBV6-5	NA	few	TRBJ2-7	16	CASSLARTALSYEQYF	TGTGCCAGCAGTCTTGCTAGGACGGCCCTCTCCTACGAGCAGTACTTC
TRBV7-3	NA	many	TRBJ2-1	15	CASSLDKSSYNEQFF	TGTGCCAGCAGCTTGGACAAGAGCTCCTACAATGAGCAGTTCTTC
TRBV7-2	NA	few	TRBJ1-5	13	CASSPLFGQPQHF	TGTGCCAGCAGCCCCCTATTTGGTCAGCCCCAGCATTTT
TRBV10-3	TRBD1	NA	TRBJ2-1	14	CAISESEGGTEQFF	TGTGCCATCAGTGAGTCAGAAGGGGGCACTGAGCAGTTCTTC
TRBV28	NA	NA	TRBJ2-4	16	CASSRRTSYLQNIQYF	TGTGCCAGCAGTCGACGGACGTCGTACCTCCAAAACATTCAGTACTTC
TRBV6-2/TRBV6-3	NA	NA	TRBJ2-3	16	CASSYSTGWRTDTQYF	TGTGCCAGCAGTTACTCGACGGGGTGGCGCACAGATACGCAGTATTTT
TRBV20-1	NA	many	TRBJ1-2	11	CSASQGPGYTF	TGCAGTGCTAGTCAGGGTCCTGGCTACACCTTC
TRBV5-1	NA	NA	TRBJ2-5	17	CASSLRGEGFGEKTQYF	TGCGCCAGCAGCTTGCGGGGAGAAGGGTTTGGGGAGAAGACCCAGTACTTC
TRBV12-3/TRBV12-4	TRBD2	NA	TRBJ2-2	18	CASSSGLAGALNTGELFF	TGTGCCAGCAGTTCGGGACTAGCGGGGGCATTGAACACCGGGGAGCTGTTTTTT
TRBV29-1	NA	many	TRBJ2-1	14	CSVETPLMHNEQFF	TGCAGCGTTGAGACTCCACTCATGCACAATGAGCAGTTCTTC
TRBV7-2	NA	NA	TRBJ1-6	13	CASTGNYNSPLHF	TGTGCCAGCACGGGGAACTATAATTCACCCCTCCACTTT
TRBV7-3	NA	NA	TRBJ1-2	16	CASSLGLGGPIYGYTF	TGTGCCAGCAGCTTAGGTCTTGGGGGTCCGATATATGGCTACACCTTC
TRBV12-3/TRBV12-4	NA	few	TRBJ1-2	13	CASSFIQFYGYTF	TGTGCCAGCAGTTTTATACAGTTCTATGGCTACACCTTC
TRBV10-3	NA	once	TRBJ2-7	15	CAISTYTNPGNEQYF	TGTGCCATCAGCACTTACACTAATCCTGGGAATGAGCAGTACTTC
TRBV5-6	NA	NA	TRBJ2-1	14	CASSFAGSYNEQFF	TGTGCCAGCAGCTTTGCTGGGTCCTACAATGAGCAGTTCTTC
TRBV7-3	NA	few	TRBJ1-1	15	CASSLYSGENTEAFF	TGTGCCAGCAGCTTATACTCAGGGGAGAACACTGAAGCTTTCTTT
TRBV5-1	TRBD2	NA	TRBJ2-4	16	CASSLVASGRGDIQYF	TGCGCCAGCAGCTTGGTGGCTAGCGGGAGAGGGGACATTCAGTACTTC
TRBV20-1	TRBD2	once	TRBJ2-3	16	CSAGLQRGFSTDTQYF	TGCAGTGCTGGACTCCAGCGGGGTTTTAGCACAGATACGCAGTATTTT
TRBV10-3	NA	NA	TRBJ1-2	15	CAIKCSCQANYGYTF	TGTGCCATCAAATGTAGCTGCCAGGCTAACTATGGCTACACCTTC
TRBV7-9	NA	few	TRBJ2-2	16	CASRKRGGSPSGELFF	TGTGCCAGCAGAAAAAGGGGGGGATCCCCATCCGGGGAGCTGTTTTTT
TRBV4-1	NA	NA	TRBJ1-4	15	CASSQEGQLRRKLFF	TGCGCCAGCAGCCAAGAGGGGCAGCTCCGGCGGAAACTGTTTTTT
TRBV5-1	TRBD1	NA	TRBJ1-1	15	CASSFQGGVYTEAFF	TGCGCCAGCAGCTTTCAGGGGGGTGTGTACACTGAAGCTTTCTTT
TRBV20-1	NA	few	TRBJ2-1	15	CSAARGGVSYNEQFF	TGCAGTGCTGCCCGGGGTGGAGTTTCCTACAATGAGCAGTTCTTC
TRBV6-2/TRBV6-3	TRBD1	NA	TRBJ1-1	17	CASSYPTGGIRDTEAFF	TGTGCCAGCAGTTACCCGACAGGGGGCATAAGGGACACTGAAGCTTTCTTT
TRBV4-3	TRBD1	few	TRBJ2-7	18	CASSQEGEDREKEREQYF	TGCGCCAGCAGCCAAGAAGGAGAGGACAGGGAAAAAGAACGCGAGCAGTACTTC